The rows below give T cell receptor beta chains drawn from one sample of a study of molecular identifiers for immune sequencing clone quantification. Using its own MiXCR run on the PCR reads, TCRdb lists one record per CDR3 protein. The data show roughly 100,000 distinct CDR3 sequences, 30% to 35% seen once. Sequencing was carried out using naive CD8+ T cells from blood, with Jurkat cell RNA spiked in. These receptors were obtained from a human donor in good health. Some libraries in this study had Jurkat cell RNA spiked in. Both conserved end residues are part of each CDR3. D genes are given only for firm matches. Not all rows give a size; the values are once, few, many and, for expanded clones, a class.

D: NA
V: TRBV3-1
size: NA
J: TRBJ2-2
DNA: TGTGCCAGCAGCCAACCCGGAGGCACAACGACCACCGGGGAGCTGTTTTTT
CDR3: CASSQPGGTTTTGELFF

D: NA
V: TRBV27
size: NA
J: TRBJ1-5
DNA: TGTGCCAGCAGTTTAACCCCCGGCCCTGCCGGGGGCAATCAGCCCCAGCATTTT
CDR3: CASSLTPGPAGGNQPQHF

D: NA
V: TRBV27
size: NA
J: TRBJ2-5
DNA: TGTGCCAGCAGTTTATTTCCTAGCGCTCAAGAGACCCAGTACTTC
CDR3: CASSLFPSAQETQYF

D: NA
V: TRBV28
size: NA
J: TRBJ1-1
DNA: TGTGCCAGCAGTACGCCCGACACGAACACTGAAGCTTTCTTT
CDR3: CASSTPDTNTEAFF

D: NA
V: TRBV20-1
size: NA
J: TRBJ2-3
DNA: TGCAGTGCTAAAACTCGACAGGGGAGGGCAGATACGCAGTATTTT
CDR3: CSAKTRQGRADTQYF

D: TRBD1
V: TRBV20-1
size: few
J: TRBJ1-3
DNA: TGCAGTGCGAATAGACAGGGAACTGGAAACACCATATATTTT
CDR3: CSANRQGTGNTIYF

D: TRBD1
V: TRBV4-2
size: NA
J: TRBJ2-3
DNA: TGTACCAGCAGCCAAGGGAAAGCCGGGACAGGGAACACAGATACGCAGTATTTT
CDR3: CTSSQGKAGTGNTDTQYF

D: NA
V: TRBV6-5
size: many
J: TRBJ2-4
DNA: TGTGCCAGAGGGGTCCTCCAGTACTTC
CDR3: CARGVLQYF

D: NA
V: TRBV6-6
size: few
J: TRBJ2-3
DNA: TGTGCCAGCAGTCATAGGTCAGCCGATACGCAGTATTTT
CDR3: CASSHRSADTQYF

D: NA
V: TRBV5-6
size: NA
J: TRBJ2-7
DNA: TGTGCCAGCAGCTTGGTACAGGGTCAAGAGCAGTACTTC
CDR3: CASSLVQGQEQYF

D: NA
V: TRBV7-2
size: many
J: TRBJ1-6
DNA: TGTGCCAGCAGCTTGGCGCCGTACCTCTATGATTCACCCCTCCACTTT
CDR3: CASSLAPYLYDSPLHF

D: NA
V: TRBV19
size: few
J: TRBJ1-5
DNA: TGTGCCAGTAGTATATCGGGGACACCCCTTTATAGCAATCAGCCCCAGCATTTT
CDR3: CASSISGTPLYSNQPQHF

D: NA
V: TRBV21-1
size: NA
J: TRBJ2-1
DNA: TGTGCCAGCAGCAACCGGGGGCGCATGGATGAGCAGTTCTTC
CDR3: CASSNRGRMDEQFF

D: TRBD1
V: TRBV12-3/TRBV12-4
size: NA
J: TRBJ2-5
DNA: TGTGCCAGCAGCACCCGGGACAGCGAGACCCAGTACTTC
CDR3: CASSTRDSETQYF

D: NA
V: TRBV28
size: many
J: TRBJ1-1
DNA: TGTGCCAGCAGTCCACAAGAGAACACTGAAGCTTTCTTT
CDR3: CASSPQENTEAFF